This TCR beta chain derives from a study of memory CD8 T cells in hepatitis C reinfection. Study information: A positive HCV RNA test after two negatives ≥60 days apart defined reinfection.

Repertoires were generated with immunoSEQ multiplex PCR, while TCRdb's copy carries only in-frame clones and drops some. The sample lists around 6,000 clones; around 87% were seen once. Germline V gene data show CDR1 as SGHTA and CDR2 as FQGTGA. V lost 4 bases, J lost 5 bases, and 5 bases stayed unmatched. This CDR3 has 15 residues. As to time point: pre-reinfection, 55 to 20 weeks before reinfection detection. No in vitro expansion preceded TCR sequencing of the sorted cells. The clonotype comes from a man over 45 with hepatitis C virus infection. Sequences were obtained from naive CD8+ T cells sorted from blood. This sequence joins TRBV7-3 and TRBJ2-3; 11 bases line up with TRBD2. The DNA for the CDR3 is TGTGCCAGCAGCTCTTCTAGCGGGAGGCTAGATACGCAGTATTTT. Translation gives CASSSSSGRLDTQYF. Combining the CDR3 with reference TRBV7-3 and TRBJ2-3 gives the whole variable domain GAGVSQTPSNKVTEKGKYVELRCDPISGHTALYWYRQSLGQGPEFLIYFQGTGAADDSGLPNDRFFAVRPEGSVSTLKIQRTERGDSAVYLCASSSSSGRLDTQYFGPGTRLTVL.